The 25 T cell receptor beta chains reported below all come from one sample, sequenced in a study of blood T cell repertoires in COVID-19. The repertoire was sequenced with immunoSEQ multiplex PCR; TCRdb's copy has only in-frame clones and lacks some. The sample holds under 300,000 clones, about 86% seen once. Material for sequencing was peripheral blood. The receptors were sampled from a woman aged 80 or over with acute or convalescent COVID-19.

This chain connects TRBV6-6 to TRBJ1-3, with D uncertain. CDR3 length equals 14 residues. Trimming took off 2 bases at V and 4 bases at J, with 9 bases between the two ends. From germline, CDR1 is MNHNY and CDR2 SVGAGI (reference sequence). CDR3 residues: CASSYNPGGNTIYF. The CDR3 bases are TGTGCCAGCAGTTACAACCCGGGGGGAAACACCATATATTTT.

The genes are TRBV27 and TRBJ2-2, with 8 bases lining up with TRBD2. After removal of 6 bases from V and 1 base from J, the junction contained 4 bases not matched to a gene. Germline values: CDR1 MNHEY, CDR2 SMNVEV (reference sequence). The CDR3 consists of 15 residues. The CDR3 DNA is TGTGCCAGCAGCAGAAGCGGGGGGAACACCGGGGAGCTGTTTTTT. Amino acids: CASSRSGGNTGELFF.

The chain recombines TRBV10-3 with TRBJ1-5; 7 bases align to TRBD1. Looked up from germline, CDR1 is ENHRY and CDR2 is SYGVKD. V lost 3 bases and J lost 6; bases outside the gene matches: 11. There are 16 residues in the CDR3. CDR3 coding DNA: TGTGCCATCAGTGATGGGAAACAGGGGTCAAGTCAGCCCCAGCATTTT. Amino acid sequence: CAISDGKQGSSQPQHF.

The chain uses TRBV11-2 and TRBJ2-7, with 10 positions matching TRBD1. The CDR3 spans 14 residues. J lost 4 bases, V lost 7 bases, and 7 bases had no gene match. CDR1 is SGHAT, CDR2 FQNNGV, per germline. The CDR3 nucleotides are TGTGCCAGCACACACGGGACAGGGGTTTACGAGCAGTACTTC. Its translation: CASTHGTGVYEQYF.

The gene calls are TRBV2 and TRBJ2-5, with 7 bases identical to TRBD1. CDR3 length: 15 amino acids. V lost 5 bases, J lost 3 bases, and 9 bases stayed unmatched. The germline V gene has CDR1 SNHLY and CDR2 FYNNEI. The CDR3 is CASSRQGRGEETQYF. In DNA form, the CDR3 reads TGTGCCAGCAGTAGACAGGGTAGAGGTGAAGAGACCCAGTACTTC.

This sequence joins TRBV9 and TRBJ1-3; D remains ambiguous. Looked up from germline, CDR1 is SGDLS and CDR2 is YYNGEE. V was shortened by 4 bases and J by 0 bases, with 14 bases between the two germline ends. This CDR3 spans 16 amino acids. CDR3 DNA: TGTGCCAGCAGCCCCGAGGGCAGTCTCTCTGGAAACACCATATATTTT. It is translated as CASSPEGSLSGNTIYF.

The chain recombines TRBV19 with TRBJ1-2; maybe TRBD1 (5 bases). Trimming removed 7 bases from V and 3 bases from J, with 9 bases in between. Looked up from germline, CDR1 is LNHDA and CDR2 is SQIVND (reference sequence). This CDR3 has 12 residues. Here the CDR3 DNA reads TGTGCCAGTACCAGGGCAGACTATGGCTACACCTTC. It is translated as CASTRADYGYTF. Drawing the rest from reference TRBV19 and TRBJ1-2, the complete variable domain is DGGITQSPKYLFRKEGQNVTLSCEQNLNHDAMYWYRQDPGQGLRLIYYSQIVNDFQKGDIAEGYSVSREKKESFPLTVTSAQKNPTAFYLCASTRADYGYTFGSGTRLTVV.

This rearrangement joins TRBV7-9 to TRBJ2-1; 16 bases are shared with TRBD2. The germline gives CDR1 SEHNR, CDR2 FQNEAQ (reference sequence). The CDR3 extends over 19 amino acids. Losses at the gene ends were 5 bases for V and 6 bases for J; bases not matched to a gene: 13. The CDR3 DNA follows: TGTGCCAGCAGCCTCGGGACTAGCGGGGGGGCCTTGGGGGCCAATGAGCAGTTCTTC. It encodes CASSLGTSGGALGANEQFF.

The CDR3 here is CASSHRDRGRGEQYF. The CDR3 nucleotides read TGTGCCAGCAGCCACCGGGACAGGGGGCGCGGCGAGCAGTACTTC. This chain joins TRBV3-1 (or the pseudogene TRBV3-2) and TRBJ2-7; 12 bases are shared with TRBD1. The CDR3 totals 15 residues. CDR1 is LGHDT, CDR2 YNNKEL, per germline (reference sequence). The V and J ends lost 3 bases and 6 bases, in that order; junction bases with no gene match: 6.

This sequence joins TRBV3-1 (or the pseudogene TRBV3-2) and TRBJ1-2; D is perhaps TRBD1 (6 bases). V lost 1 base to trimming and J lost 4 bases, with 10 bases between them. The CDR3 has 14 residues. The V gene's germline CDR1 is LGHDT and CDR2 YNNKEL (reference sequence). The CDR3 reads CASSQGGLGYGYTF. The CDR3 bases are TGTGCCAGCAGCCAAGGGGGGCTGGGCTATGGCTACACCTTC.

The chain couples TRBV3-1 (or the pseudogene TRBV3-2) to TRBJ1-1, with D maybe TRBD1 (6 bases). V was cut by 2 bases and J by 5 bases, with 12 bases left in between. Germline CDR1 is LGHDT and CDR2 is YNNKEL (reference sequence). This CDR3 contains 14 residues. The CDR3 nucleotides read TGTGCCAGCAGCCAAAACAGGGCTCGGACTGAAGCTTTCTTT. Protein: CASSQNRARTEAFF.

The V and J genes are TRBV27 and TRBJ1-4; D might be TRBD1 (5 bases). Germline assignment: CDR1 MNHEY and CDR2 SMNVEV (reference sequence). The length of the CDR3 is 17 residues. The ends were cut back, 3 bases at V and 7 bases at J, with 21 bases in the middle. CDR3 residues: CASSLVRGGDNGEKLFF. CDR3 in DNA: TGTGCCAGCAGTTTGGTTAGGGGAGGGGATAATGGTGAAAAACTGTTTTTT. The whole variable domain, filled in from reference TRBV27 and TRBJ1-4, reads EAQVTQNPRYLITVTGKKLTVTCSQNMNHEYMSWYRQDPGLGLRQIYYSMNVEVTDKGDVPEGYKVSRKEKRNFPLILESPSPNQTSLYFCASSLVRGGDNGEKLFFGSGTQLSVL.

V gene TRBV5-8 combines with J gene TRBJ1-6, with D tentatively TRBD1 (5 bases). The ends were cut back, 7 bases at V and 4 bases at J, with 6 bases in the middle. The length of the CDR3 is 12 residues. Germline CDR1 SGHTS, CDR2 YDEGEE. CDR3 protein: CASRQYNSPLHF. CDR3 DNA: TGTGCCAGCCGACAGTATAATTCACCCCTCCACTTT.

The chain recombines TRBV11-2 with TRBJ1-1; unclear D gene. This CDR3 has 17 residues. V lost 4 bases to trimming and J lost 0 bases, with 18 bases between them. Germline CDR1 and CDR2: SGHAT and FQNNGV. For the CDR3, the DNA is TGTGCCAGCAGCTATAGTCCCGGAGCGGTCATGAACACTGAAGCTTTCTTT. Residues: CASSYSPGAVMNTEAFF. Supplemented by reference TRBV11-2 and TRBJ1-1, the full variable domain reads EAGVAQSPRYKIIEKRQSVAFWCNPISGHATLYWYQQILGQGPKLLIQFQNNGVVDDSQLPKDRFSAERLKGVDSTLKIQPAKLEDSAVYLCASSYSPGAVMNTEAFFGQGTRLTVV.

Here the CDR3 DNA reads TGTGCCAGCAGTTCTACAGGGGACGGCTACACCTTC. Translation: CASSSTGDGYTF. The rearrangement uses TRBV27 and TRBJ1-2; the match to TRBD1 covers 7 bases. Germline CDR1 reads MNHEY; CDR2 reads SMNVEV (reference sequence). CDR3 length: 12 residues. Trimming took 4 bases from V and 8 from J; bases not matched to a gene: 4.

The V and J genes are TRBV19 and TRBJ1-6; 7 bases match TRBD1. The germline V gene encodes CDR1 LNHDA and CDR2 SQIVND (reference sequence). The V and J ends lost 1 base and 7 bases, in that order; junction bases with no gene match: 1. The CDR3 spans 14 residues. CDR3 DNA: TGTGCCAGTAGTATAGCAGGGGGGAATTCACCCCTCCACTTT. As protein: CASSIAGGNSPLHF.

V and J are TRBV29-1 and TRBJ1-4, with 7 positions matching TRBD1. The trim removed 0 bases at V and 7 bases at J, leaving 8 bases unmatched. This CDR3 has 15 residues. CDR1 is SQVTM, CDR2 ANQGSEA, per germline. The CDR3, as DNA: TGCAGCGTTGAAGAGACAACAGGGGCCGCTGAAAAACTGTTTTTT. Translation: CSVEETTGAAEKLFF.

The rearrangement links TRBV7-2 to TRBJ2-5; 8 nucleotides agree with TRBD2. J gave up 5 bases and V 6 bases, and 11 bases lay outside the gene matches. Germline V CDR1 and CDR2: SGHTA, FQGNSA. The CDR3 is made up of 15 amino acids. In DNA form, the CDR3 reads TGTGCCAGCAGTCCGGGGGGGACCGGGGTTGAGACCCAGTACTTC. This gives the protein CASSPGGTGVETQYF.

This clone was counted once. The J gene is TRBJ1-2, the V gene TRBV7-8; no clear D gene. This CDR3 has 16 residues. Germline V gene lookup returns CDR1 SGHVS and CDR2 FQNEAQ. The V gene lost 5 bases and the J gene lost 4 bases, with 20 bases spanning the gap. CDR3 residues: CASSPVGPNAGYGYTF. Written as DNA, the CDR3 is TGTGCCAGCAGCCCGGTCGGACCTAACGCGGGCTATGGCTACACCTTC.

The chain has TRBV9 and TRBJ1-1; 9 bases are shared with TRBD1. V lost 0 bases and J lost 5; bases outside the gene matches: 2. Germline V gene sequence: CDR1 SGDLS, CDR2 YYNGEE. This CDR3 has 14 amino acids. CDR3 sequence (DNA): TGTGCCAGCAGCGTAGAAGACAGGGGGACTGAAGCTTTCTTT. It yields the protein CASSVEDRGTEAFF.

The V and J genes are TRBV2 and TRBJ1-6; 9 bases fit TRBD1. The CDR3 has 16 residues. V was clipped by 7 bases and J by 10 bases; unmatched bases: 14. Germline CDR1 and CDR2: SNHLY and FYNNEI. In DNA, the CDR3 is TGTGCCAGCACCTCCCCCCCGGGACAGGGTAGATCACCCCTCCACTTT. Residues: CASTSPPGQGRSPLHF.

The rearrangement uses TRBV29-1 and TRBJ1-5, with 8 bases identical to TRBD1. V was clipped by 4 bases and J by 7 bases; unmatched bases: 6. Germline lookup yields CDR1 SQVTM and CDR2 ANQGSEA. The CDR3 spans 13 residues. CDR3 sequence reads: CSVATGATQPQHF. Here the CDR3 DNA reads TGCAGCGTTGCGACAGGGGCGACCCAGCCCCAGCATTTT. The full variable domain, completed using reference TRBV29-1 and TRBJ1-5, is SAVISQKPSRDICQRGTSLTIQCQVDSQVTMMFWYRQQPGQSLTLIATANQGSEATYESGFVIDKFPISRPNLTFSTLTVSNMSPEDSSIYLCSVATGATQPQHFGDGTRLSIL.

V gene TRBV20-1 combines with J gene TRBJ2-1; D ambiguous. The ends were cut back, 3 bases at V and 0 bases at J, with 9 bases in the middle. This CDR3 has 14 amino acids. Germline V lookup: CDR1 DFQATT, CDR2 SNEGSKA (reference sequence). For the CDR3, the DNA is TGCAGTGCTAGTCTGGTTAGCTCCTACAATGAGCAGTTCTTC. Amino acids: CSASLVSSYNEQFF.

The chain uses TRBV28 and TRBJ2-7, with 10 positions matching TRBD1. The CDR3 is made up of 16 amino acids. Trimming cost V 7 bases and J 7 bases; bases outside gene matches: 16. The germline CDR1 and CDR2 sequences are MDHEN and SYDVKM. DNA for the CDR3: TGTGCCAGCATCCAATACTCCGGGACAGGGGCAAGAGAGCAGTACTTC. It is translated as CASIQYSGTGAREQYF. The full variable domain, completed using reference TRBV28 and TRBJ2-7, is DVKVTQSSRYLVKRTGEKVFLECVQDMDHENMFWYRQDPGLGLRLIYFSYDVKMKEKGDIPEGYSVSREKKERFSLILESASTNQTSMYLCASIQYSGTGAREQYFGPGTRLTVT.

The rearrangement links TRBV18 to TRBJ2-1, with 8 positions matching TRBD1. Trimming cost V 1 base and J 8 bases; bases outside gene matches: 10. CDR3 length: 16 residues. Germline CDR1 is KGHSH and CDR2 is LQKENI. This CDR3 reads CASSPLLDRVIHEQFF. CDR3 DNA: TGTGCCAGCTCACCACTGCTGGACAGGGTAATCCATGAGCAGTTCTTC.